A single sample gave rise to the 23 T cell receptor beta chains below, sequenced in a study of spatial heterogeneity in lung cancer (dated by TCRdb to between 2019 and 2020). The time point label of this sample denotes: sample taken at primary tumor resection. Libraries were constructed by 5' RACE. Instrument used: NextSeq 500. In-frame beta chains were kept once TCRdb had trimmed the public reads at Q25 with fastp and called clones with MiXCR. Each record represents a unique CDR3 protein, reported with the most common genes and DNA among its rows. The sample records about 38,000 distinct CDR3 sequences, roughly 8% of which are singletons. The ten largest clones add up to 25% to 35% of the sample. Sequenced here: PBMCs, sampled at surgery. The receptors derive from a male donor with early-stage non-small cell lung cancer.

Here the CDR3 DNA reads TGTGCCAGCAGTCCCCGGGCCCGGCCGCTACTAGGGGCCGATACGCAGTATTTT. Translation: CASSPRARPLLGADTQYF. This sequence joins TRBV7-2 and TRBJ2-3; the D call may be TRBD1 or TRBD2 (5 bases each). The length of the CDR3 is 18 residues. The V end was cut by 6 bases, the J end by 6 bases, with 28 bases between. Germline loops: CDR1 SGHTA, CDR2 FQGNSA.

This clonotype showed up many times. The V gene is TRBV29-1, the J gene TRBJ2-2; D call uncertain. This CDR3 is 13 amino acids long. Germline-derived CDR1 and CDR2 are SQVTM and ANQGSEA. V was pared by 2 bases and J by 4 bases, with 8 bases between. The CDR3 DNA reads TGCAGCGTTGAACCTTACCTCACCGGGGAGCTGTTTTTT. This sequence encodes CSVEPYLTGELFF.

There are many counts of this clonotype. The chain couples TRBV19 to TRBJ2-1, with D perhaps TRBD1 (6 bases). Per the germline V gene, CDR1 is LNHDA and CDR2 is SQIVND (reference sequence). The CDR3 runs to 14 residues. Trimming removed 6 bases at V and 8 bases at J, with 17 bases between. The CDR3 sequence: CASRTGPAGDEQFF. The CDR3 DNA sequence: TGTGCCAGTAGGACAGGTCCGGCAGGGGATGAGCAGTTCTTC.

This clonotype was detected ten times or more. V gene TRBV5-4 combines with J gene TRBJ1-1; D is unresolved. The germline V gene has CDR1 SGHNT and CDR2 YYREEE (reference sequence). V shed 1 base and J shed 1 base, with 11 bases lying between them. The CDR3 covers 15 residues. In DNA form, the CDR3 reads TGTGCCAGCAGCTTGAGCGTCCCAAGGAACACTGAAGCTTTCTTT. Amino acids: CASSLSVPRNTEAFF.

This clonotype was counted many times. V gene TRBV5-1 combines with J gene TRBJ2-3, with 9 bases fitting TRBD2. Germline V gene data show CDR1 as SGHRS and CDR2 as YFSETQ. The CDR3 contains 15 residues. The trim removed 4 bases at V and 2 bases at J, leaving 5 bases unmatched. For the CDR3, the DNA is TGCGCCAGCAGCAAGGCTAGCGGGAACACAGATACGCAGTATTTT. Its translation is CASSKASGNTDTQYF.

This clonotype turned up a few times. The rearrangement uses TRBV7-2 and TRBJ2-4, with 8 bases fitting TRBD2. Trimming cost V 1 base and J 3 bases; bases outside gene matches: 5. The V gene's germline CDR1 is SGHTA and CDR2 FQGNSA. CDR3 length: 16 residues. CDR3 amino acids: CASSLGAGVVKNIQYF. The CDR3 DNA reads as TGTGCCAGCAGCTTAGGAGCGGGAGTGGTCAAAAACATTCAGTACTTC. Supplemented by reference TRBV7-2 and TRBJ2-4, the full variable domain reads GAGVSQSPSNKVTEKGKDVELRCDPISGHTALYWYRQSLGQGLEFLIYFQGNSAPDKSGLPSDRFSAERTGGSVSTLTIQRTQQEDSAVYLCASSLGAGVVKNIQYFGAGTRLSVL.

This clonotype was counted at least ten times. This chain connects TRBV5-1 to TRBJ2-2; D remains ambiguous. Germline CDR1 is SGHRS and CDR2 is YFSETQ. The CDR3 spans 16 residues. V lost 0 bases, J lost 1 base, and 10 bases lay in between. The CDR3 sequence is CASSLARVLNTGELFF. The CDR3 DNA reads as TGCGCCAGCAGCTTGGCCCGGGTCTTGAACACCGGGGAGCTGTTTTTT.

The chain links TRBV7-8 to TRBJ2-7; the D gene is possibly TRBD1 (5 bases). CDR1 is SGHVS and CDR2 is FQNEAQ in the germline V gene. This CDR3 is 15 amino acids long. V was pared by 2 bases and J by 6 bases, with 17 bases between. The CDR3 bases are TGTGCCAGCAGCTTAATCCAGGGTCTAAGTAGCGAGCAGTACGTC. This sequence encodes CASSLIQGLSSEQYV.

The rearrangement joins TRBV7-8 to TRBJ2-1; 7 bases line up with TRBD2. Germline V gene lookup returns CDR1 SGHVS and CDR2 FQNEAQ. J was trimmed by 5 bases and V by 5 bases; bases with no gene match: 6. The CDR3 has 14 amino acids. The CDR3 region is CASSPAGYDNEQFF. The CDR3 region has the DNA TGTGCCAGCAGCCCAGCGGGATATGACAATGAGCAGTTCTTC.

The chain has TRBV7-3 and TRBJ2-2; the match to TRBD1 covers 7 bases. From germline, CDR1 is SGHTA and CDR2 FQGTGA. The CDR3 is 15 residues long. V lost 6 bases to trimming and J lost 0 bases; unmatched junction nucleotides: 4. The DNA of the CDR3 is TGTGCCAGCAGAGATGGGACAGCGAACACCGGGGAGCTGTTTTTT. This sequence encodes CASRDGTANTGELFF.

The sample holds many counts of this clonotype. V is TRBV7-9 and J is TRBJ2-7; 8 bases are a match to TRBD1. Germline V gene lookup returns CDR1 SEHNR and CDR2 FQNEAQ (reference sequence). With 3 bases clipped from V and 7 bases from J, the junction kept 8 bases outside the gene matches. This CDR3 spans 14 amino acids. In DNA form, the CDR3 reads TGTGCCAGCAGCTTTGGCGACAGGGGTGGGGAGCAGTACTTC. As protein: CASSFGDRGGEQYF.

Many counts were recorded for this clonotype. The gene calls are TRBV15 and TRBJ2-7; D is undetermined. Trimming took 0 bases from V and 0 from J, leaving 9 bases between them. The CDR3 covers 15 residues. Per germline, CDR1 LNHNV and CDR2 YYDKDF (reference sequence). The CDR3 spells CATSRDSGSSYEQYF. The CDR3 DNA reads TGTGCCACCAGCAGAGATTCCGGTAGCTCCTACGAGCAGTACTTC.

The chain is built from TRBV5-1 and TRBJ2-1, with 12 bases that match TRBD2. Trimming removed 1 base from V and 10 bases from J; junction bases left unmatched: 9. Germline V CDR1 and CDR2: SGHRS, YFSETQ. The CDR3 is 16 amino acids. The CDR3 sequence: CASSLTSGRPPDEQFF. CDR3 in DNA: TGCGCCAGCAGCTTGACTAGCGGGAGGCCCCCGGACGAGCAGTTCTTC.

This clonotype has a count of ten or more. The rearrangement joins TRBV2 to TRBJ1-2; D gene uncertain. This CDR3 region has 13 residues. Germline V gene data show CDR1 as SNHLY and CDR2 as FYNNEI. The V end was cut by 11 bases, the J end by 2 bases, with 15 bases between. The CDR3 region is CAVLKQENYGYTF. CDR3 bases: TGTGCCGTGTTAAAGCAGGAGAACTATGGCTACACCTTC.

This chain uses TRBV7-3 with TRBJ2-5; D gene ambiguous. The V end was cut by 5 bases, the J end by 4 bases, with 11 bases between. The CDR3 runs 13 residues. Per germline, CDR1 SGHTA and CDR2 FQGTGA. Here the CDR3 DNA reads TGTGCCAGCAGCCTTAGCCCCGGAGAGACCCAGTACTTC. It codes for CASSLSPGETQYF.

This clonotype was seen many times. This chain uses TRBV9 with TRBJ2-2; 8 nucleotides align to TRBD1. This CDR3 region has 16 residues. Unmatched junction bases numbered 9, after V lost 4 bases and J lost 4 bases. The germline gives CDR1 SGDLS, CDR2 YYNGEE. The CDR3 DNA reads as TGTGCCAGCAGCAAAAATTCAGGGGGCCCCACCGGGGAGCTGTTTTTT. This sequence encodes CASSKNSGGPTGELFF.

This clonotype was counted many times. The genes are TRBV18 and TRBJ1-1, with D unclear. This CDR3 spans 11 amino acids. Per germline, CDR1 KGHSH and CDR2 LQKENI. V lost 3 bases and J lost 3, with 2 bases in between. DNA of the CDR3: TGTGCCAGCTCACCCGACACTGAAGCTTTCTTT. Its translation is CASSPDTEAFF.

This clonotype was recorded a few times. The chain links TRBV19 to TRBJ1-1; D is unresolved. V dropped 7 bases and J dropped 1 base, with 10 bases sitting between them. Germline-derived CDR1 and CDR2 are LNHDA and SQIVND (reference sequence). The CDR3 covers 13 residues. The CDR3 loop reads CASKIQANTEAFF. The CDR3 DNA sequence: TGTGCCAGTAAGATTCAGGCGAACACTGAAGCTTTCTTT.

As for this clonotype: This may come from a read error, since a much larger clone is one base off. For the CDR3, the DNA is TGTGCCAGCAGCTTAGGTCTAGCGGAAGAGACCCGGTACTTC. Translating gives CASSLGLAEETRYF. V usage is TRBV7-2 and J usage is TRBJ2-5, with 7 bases aligning to TRBD2. This CDR3 is built from 14 residues. Germline loops: CDR1 SGHTA, CDR2 FQGNSA.

This clonotype was observed a few times. The V gene is TRBV6-8, the J gene TRBJ2-7; 9 bases are a match to TRBD2. The CDR3 extends over 15 amino acids. After removal of 5 bases from V and 4 bases from J, the junction contained 9 bases not matched to a gene. Germline CDR1 reads MNHGY; CDR2 reads SAAAGT. The CDR3 DNA follows: TGTGCCAGCAGTCCTCTCGCGGGGGGGGCATACGAGCAGTACTTC. This sequence encodes CASSPLAGGAYEQYF.

The table lists this clonotype with many counts. The chain combines TRBV29-1 with TRBJ2-2; 8 bases map to TRBD2. Looked up from germline, CDR1 is SQVTM and CDR2 is ANQGSEA. This CDR3 region has 14 residues. After removal of 4 bases from V and 3 bases from J, the junction contained 4 bases not matched to a gene. Here the CDR3 DNA reads TGCAGCGTTGCCCTAGCGGGTCACACCGGGGAGCTGTTTTTT. Residues: CSVALAGHTGELFF.

In its sample, this clonotype was seen many times. The chain has TRBV19 and TRBJ1-1; a weak D match, TRBD1 (6 bases). V gave up 9 bases and J gave up 0 bases, with 17 bases separating them. Germline lookup yields CDR1 LNHDA and CDR2 SQIVND (reference sequence). The CDR3 spans 15 residues. This CDR3 reads CASKSPYRVNTEAFF. The CDR3, as DNA: TGTGCCAGCAAAAGTCCATACAGGGTGAACACTGAAGCTTTCTTT. The full variable domain, completed using reference TRBV19 and TRBJ1-1, is DGGITQSPKYLFRKEGQNVTLSCEQNLNHDAMYWYRQDPGQGLRLIYYSQIVNDFQKGDIAEGYSVSREKKESFPLTVTSAQKNPTAFYLCASKSPYRVNTEAFFGQGTRLTVV.

This clonotype was found many times. This chain links TRBV12-3 or TRBV12-4 with TRBJ1-5; maybe TRBD1 (5 bases). V was pared by 6 bases and J by 5 bases, with 14 bases between. CDR3 size: 14 residues. In DNA form, the CDR3 reads TGTGCCAGCAGGGGGGTCCGAATCGATCAGCCCCAGCATTTT. This gives the protein CASRGVRIDQPQHF.